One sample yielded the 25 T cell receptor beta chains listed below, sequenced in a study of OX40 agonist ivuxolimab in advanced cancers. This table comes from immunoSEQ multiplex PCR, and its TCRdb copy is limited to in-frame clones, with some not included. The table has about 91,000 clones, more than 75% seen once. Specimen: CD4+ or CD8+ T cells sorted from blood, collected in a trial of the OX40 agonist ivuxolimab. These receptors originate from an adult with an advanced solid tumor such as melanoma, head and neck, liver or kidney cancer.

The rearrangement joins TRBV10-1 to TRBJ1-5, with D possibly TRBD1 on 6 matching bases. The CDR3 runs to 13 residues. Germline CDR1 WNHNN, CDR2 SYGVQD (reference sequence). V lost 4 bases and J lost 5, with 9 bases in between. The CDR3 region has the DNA TGCGCCAGCAGTGCAGGGGTGGATCAGCCCCAGCATTTT. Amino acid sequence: CASSAGVDQPQHF.

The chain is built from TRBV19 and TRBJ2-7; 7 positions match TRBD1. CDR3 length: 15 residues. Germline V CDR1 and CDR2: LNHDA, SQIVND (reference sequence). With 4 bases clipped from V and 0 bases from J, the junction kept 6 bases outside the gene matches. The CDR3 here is CASSTIQGNSYEQYF. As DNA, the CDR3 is TGTGCCAGTAGTACTATACAGGGGAACTCCTACGAGCAGTACTTC.

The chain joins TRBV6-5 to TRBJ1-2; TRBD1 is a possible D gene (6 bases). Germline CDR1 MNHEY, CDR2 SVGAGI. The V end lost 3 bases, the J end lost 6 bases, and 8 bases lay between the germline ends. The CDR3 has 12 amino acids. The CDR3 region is CASSYNRDGYTF. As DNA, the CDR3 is TGTGCCAGCAGTTATAACAGGGATGGCTACACCTTC.

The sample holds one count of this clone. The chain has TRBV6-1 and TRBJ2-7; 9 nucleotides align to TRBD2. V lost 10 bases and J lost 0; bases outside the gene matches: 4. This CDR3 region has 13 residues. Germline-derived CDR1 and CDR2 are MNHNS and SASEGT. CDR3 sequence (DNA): TGTGCCACCGGACTAGCGAACTCCTACGAGCAGTACTTC. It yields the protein CATGLANSYEQYF.

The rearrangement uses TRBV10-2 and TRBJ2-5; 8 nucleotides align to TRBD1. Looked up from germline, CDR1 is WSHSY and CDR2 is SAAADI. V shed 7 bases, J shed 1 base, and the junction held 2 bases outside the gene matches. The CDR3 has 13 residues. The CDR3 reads CASTGQVQETQYF. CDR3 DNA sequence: TGCGCCAGCACGGGACAGGTCCAAGAGACCCAGTACTTC.

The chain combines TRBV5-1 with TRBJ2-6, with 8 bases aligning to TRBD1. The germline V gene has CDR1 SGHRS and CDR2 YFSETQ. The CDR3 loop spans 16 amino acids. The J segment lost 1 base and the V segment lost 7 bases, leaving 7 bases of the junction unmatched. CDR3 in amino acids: CASVQGGSSGANVLTF. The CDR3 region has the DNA TGCGCCAGCGTACAGGGGGGTTCTTCTGGGGCCAACGTCCTGACTTTC.

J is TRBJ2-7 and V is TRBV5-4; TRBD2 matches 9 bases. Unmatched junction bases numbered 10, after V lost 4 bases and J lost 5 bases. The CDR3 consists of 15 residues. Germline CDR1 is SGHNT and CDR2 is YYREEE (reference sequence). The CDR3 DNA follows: TGTGCCAGCAGCACGTTAGCGGGAGAATTCAACGAGCAGTACTTC. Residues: CASSTLAGEFNEQYF.

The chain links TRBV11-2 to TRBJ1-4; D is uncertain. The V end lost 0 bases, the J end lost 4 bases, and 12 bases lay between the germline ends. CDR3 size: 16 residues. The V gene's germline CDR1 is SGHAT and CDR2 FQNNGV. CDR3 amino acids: CASSLDSNRLNEKLFF. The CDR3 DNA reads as TGTGCCAGCAGCTTAGATTCAAACAGACTTAATGAAAAACTGTTTTTT.

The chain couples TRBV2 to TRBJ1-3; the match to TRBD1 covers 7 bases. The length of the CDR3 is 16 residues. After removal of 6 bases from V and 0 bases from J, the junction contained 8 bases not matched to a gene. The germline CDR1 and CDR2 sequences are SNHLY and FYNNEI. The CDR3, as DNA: TGTGCCAGCAGCGAGGGACAGATGAGCTCTGGAAACACCATATATTTT. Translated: CASSEGQMSSGNTIYF. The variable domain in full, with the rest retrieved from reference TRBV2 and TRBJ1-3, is EPEVTQTPSHQVTQMGQEVILRCVPISNHLYFYWYRQILGQKVEFLVSFYNNEISEKSEIFDDQFSVERPDGSNFTLKIRSTKLEDSAMYFCASSEGQMSSGNTIYFGEGSWLTVV.

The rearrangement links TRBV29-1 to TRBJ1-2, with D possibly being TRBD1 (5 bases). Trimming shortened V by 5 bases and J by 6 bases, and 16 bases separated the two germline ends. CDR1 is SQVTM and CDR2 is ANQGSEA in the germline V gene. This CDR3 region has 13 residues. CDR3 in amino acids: CSVSREDANGYTF. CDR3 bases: TGCAGCGTTTCCAGGGAGGACGCGAATGGCTACACCTTC.

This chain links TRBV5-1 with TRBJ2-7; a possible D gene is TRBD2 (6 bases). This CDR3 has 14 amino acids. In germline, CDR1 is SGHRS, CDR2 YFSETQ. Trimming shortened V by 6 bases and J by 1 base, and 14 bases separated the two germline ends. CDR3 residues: CASKGLTTSYEQYF. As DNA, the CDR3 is TGCGCCAGCAAGGGACTTACCACTTCCTACGAGCAGTACTTC.

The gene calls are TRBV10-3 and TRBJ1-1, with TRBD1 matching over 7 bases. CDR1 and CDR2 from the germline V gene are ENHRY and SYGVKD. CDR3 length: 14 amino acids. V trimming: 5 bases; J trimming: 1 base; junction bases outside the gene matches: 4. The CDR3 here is CAISRGQTNTEAFF. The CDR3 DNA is TGTGCCATCAGTCGGGGACAGACGAACACTGAAGCTTTCTTT.

This CDR3 is CASSLGTSGGETQYF. CDR3 bases: TGTGCCAGCAGCTTGGGTACTAGCGGCGGAGAGACCCAGTACTTC. The chain links TRBV5-4 to TRBJ2-5; 8 bases are a match to TRBD2. In germline, CDR1 is SGHNT, CDR2 YYREEE (reference sequence). This CDR3 spans 15 amino acids. Losses at the gene ends were 0 bases for V and 4 bases for J; bases not matched to a gene: 5. The full variable domain, in which reference TRBV5-4 and TRBJ2-5 provide the parts outside the CDR3, is ETGVTQSPTHLIKTRGQQVTLRCSSQSGHNTVSWYQQALGQGPQFIFQYYREEENGRGNFPPRFSGLQFPNYSSELNVNALELDDSALYLCASSLGTSGGETQYFGPGTRLLVL.

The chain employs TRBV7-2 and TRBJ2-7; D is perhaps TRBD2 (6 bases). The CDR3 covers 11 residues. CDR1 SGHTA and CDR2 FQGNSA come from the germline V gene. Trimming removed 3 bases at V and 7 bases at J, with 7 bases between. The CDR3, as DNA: TGTGCCAGCAGCTTTGGGGGGGAGCAGTACTTC. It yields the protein CASSFGGEQYF.

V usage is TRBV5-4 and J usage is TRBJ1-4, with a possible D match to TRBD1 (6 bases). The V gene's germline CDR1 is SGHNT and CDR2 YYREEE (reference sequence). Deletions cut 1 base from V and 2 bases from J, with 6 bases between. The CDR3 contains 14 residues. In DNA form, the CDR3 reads TGTGCCAGCAGCTTGCAGGGGACTAATGAAAAACTGTTTTTT. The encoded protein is CASSLQGTNEKLFF.

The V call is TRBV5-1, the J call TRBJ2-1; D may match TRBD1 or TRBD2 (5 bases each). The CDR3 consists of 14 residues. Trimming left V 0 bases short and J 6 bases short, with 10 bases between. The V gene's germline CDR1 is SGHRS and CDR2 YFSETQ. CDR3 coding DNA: TGCGCCAGCAGCTTGGCGGGGACGCCCAATGAGCAGTTCTTC. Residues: CASSLAGTPNEQFF.

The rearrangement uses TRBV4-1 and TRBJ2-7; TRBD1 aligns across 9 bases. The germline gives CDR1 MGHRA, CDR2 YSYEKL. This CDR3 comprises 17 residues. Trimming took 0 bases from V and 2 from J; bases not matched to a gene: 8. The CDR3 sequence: CASSQEGGQGGPYEQYF. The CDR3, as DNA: TGCGCCAGCAGCCAAGAAGGGGGACAGGGAGGGCCCTACGAGCAGTACTTC.

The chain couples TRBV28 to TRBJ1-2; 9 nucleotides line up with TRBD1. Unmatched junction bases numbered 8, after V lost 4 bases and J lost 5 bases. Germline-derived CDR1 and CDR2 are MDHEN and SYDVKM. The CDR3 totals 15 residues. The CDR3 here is CASSSLQGAGYGYTF. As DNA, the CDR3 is TGTGCCAGCAGTTCTCTACAGGGGGCGGGGTATGGCTACACCTTC.

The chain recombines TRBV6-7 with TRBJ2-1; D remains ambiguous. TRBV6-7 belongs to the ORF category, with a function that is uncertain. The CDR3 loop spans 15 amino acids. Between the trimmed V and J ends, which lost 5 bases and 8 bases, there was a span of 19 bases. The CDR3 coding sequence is TGTGCCAGCAGTCTCTGGTGTCCGATTATCGATGAGCAGTTCTTC. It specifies CASSLWCPIIDEQFF.

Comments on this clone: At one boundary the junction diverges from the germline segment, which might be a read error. The CDR3 is CATSPMGATEQYF. The CDR3 region has the DNA TGTGCCACCAGTCCTATGGGGGCTACCGAGCAGTACTTC. The V gene is TRBV25-1, the J gene TRBJ2-7; TRBD1 might be the D (6 bases). CDR3 length: 13 amino acids. The germline CDR1 and CDR2 sequences are MGHDK and SYGVNS.

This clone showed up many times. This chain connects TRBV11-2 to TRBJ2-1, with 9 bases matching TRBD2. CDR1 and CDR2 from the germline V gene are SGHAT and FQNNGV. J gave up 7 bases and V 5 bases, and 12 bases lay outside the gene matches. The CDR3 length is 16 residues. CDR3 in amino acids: CASSTSGTSIKNEQFF. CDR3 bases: TGTGCCAGCAGCACCTCCGGGACTAGCATCAAGAATGAGCAGTTCTTC.

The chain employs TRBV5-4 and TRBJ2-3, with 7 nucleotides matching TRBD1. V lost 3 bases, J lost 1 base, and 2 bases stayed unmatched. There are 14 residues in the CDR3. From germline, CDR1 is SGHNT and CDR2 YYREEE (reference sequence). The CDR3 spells CASSSGQGTDTQYF. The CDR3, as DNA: TGTGCCAGCAGCTCTGGACAGGGCACAGATACGCAGTATTTT. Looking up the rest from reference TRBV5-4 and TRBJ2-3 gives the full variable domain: ETGVTQSPTHLIKTRGQQVTLRCSSQSGHNTVSWYQQALGQGPQFIFQYYREEENGRGNFPPRFSGLQFPNYSSELNVNALELDDSALYLCASSSGQGTDTQYFGPGTRLTVL.

The CDR3 loop reads CASSEIPFSSYNEQFF. The CDR3 DNA sequence: TGTGCCAGTAGCGAAATTCCCTTTAGCTCCTACAATGAGCAGTTCTTC. This chain uses TRBV19 with TRBJ2-1; no clear D gene. Per the germline V gene, CDR1 is LNHDA and CDR2 is SQIVND (reference sequence). Trimming removed 6 bases from V and 0 bases from J, with 15 bases in between. This CDR3 is 16 amino acids long.

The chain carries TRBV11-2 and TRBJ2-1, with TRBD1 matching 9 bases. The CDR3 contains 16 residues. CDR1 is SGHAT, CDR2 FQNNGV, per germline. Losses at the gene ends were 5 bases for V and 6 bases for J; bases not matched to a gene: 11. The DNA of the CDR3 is TGTGCCAGCAGCCTAATGCCGGGACAGGGAGGCAATGAGCAGTTCTTC. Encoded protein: CASSLMPGQGGNEQFF.

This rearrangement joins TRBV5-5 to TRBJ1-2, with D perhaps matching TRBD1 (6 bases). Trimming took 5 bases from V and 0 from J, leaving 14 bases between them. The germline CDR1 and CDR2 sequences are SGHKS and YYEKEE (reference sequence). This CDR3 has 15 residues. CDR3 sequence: CASRFGQTTNYGYTF. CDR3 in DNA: TGTGCCAGCAGATTCGGACAGACTACTAACTATGGCTACACCTTC.